Presented here are 18 T cell receptor beta chains from one specimen sequenced in a study of breast tumors, draining lymph nodes, adjacent tissues. Breast cancer patients provided tissue from their axillary draining lymph nodes. TCRdb independently ran MiXCR on the multiplex PCR reads; one entry per CDR3 protein. The sample lists about 130,000 distinct CDR3 sequences; about 20% were seen once. Sequencing was performed on axillary lymph node tissue. Receptors were obtained from a female donor with breast cancer. Some clones in this sample may be carry-over from other donors' samples.

About this clonotype: A single base separates this from a much larger clone, so it may be a read error. Because it lacks the conserved phenylalanine or tryptophan at the end, this CDR3 is likely a read error. The chain carries TRBV5-1 and TRBJ2-2; the D call may be TRBD1 or TRBD2 (5 bases each). CDR3 length: 14 amino acids. In germline, CDR1 is SGHRS, CDR2 YFSETQ. V was cut by 5 bases and J by 3 bases, with 11 bases left in between. CDR3 loop: CASRGTRDTGELFS. CDR3 DNA: TGCGCCAGCAGAGGGACGAGGGACACCGGGGAGCTGTTTTCT.

The chain recombines TRBV12-3 or TRBV12-4 with TRBJ2-7, with 8 bases fitting TRBD1. Trimming removed 1 base from V and 7 bases from J; junction bases left unmatched: 6. The length of the CDR3 is 14 residues. CDR3 in amino acids: CASSLGFRGREQYF. The DNA for the CDR3 is TGTGCCAGCAGTTTAGGTTTCAGGGGGCGGGAGCAGTACTTC.

This clonotype was detected many times. The rearrangement joins TRBV7-2 to TRBJ2-7, with 10 bases identical to TRBD1. The length of the CDR3 is 14 residues. In germline, CDR1 is SGHTA, CDR2 FQGNSA. The V gene end was trimmed by 4 bases and the J gene end by 3 bases; junction bases not matched to a gene: 3. CDR3 sequence: CASSWRTGGYEQYF. CDR3 coding DNA: TGTGCCAGCAGCTGGAGGACAGGGGGCTACGAGCAGTACTTC.

This clonotype was counted a few times. V and J are TRBV5-4 and TRBJ2-5; no reliable D call. The CDR3 covers 13 residues. Germline-derived CDR1 and CDR2 are SGHNT and YYREEE (reference sequence). V lost 2 bases and J lost 4, with 9 bases in between. CDR3 coding DNA: TGTGCCAGCAGCTTTGGAGTTCGAGAGACCCAGTACTTC. Translation gives CASSFGVRETQYF.

This clonotype was counted at least ten times. The chain combines TRBV12-3 or TRBV12-4 with TRBJ1-4, with 10 bases aligning to TRBD1. The length of the CDR3 is 17 residues. V lost 3 bases, J lost 7 bases, and 11 bases stayed unmatched. The CDR3 here is CASSLGAGQGSGEKLFF. Here the CDR3 DNA reads TGTGCCAGCAGTTTGGGGGCGGGACAGGGGTCGGGTGAAAAACTGTTTTTT.

The chain employs TRBV6-5 and TRBJ1-5, with D possibly being TRBD1 (6 bases). Per germline, CDR1 MNHEY and CDR2 SVGAGI. Trimming took off 5 bases at V and 6 bases at J, with 17 bases between the two ends. This CDR3 has 15 residues. The DNA for the CDR3 is TGTGCCAGCAGTCGGGACATACCGTTGGGTCAGCCCCAGCATTTT. As protein: CASSRDIPLGQPQHF.

A few counts support this clonotype. V usage is TRBV25-1 and J usage is TRBJ1-6; D ambiguous. V was trimmed by 6 bases and J by 7 bases, leaving 7 bases between them. Germline V CDR1 and CDR2: MGHDK, SYGVNS. The CDR3 runs to 12 residues. The CDR3 nucleotides are TGTGCCAGCAGCCTATACAATTCACCCCTCCACTTT. Residues: CASSLYNSPLHF.

To note about this clonotype: A much bigger clone sits one base away, suggesting this may be a read error. The CDR3 nucleotides are TGCAGTGCTAGAGTGGGCGATCAGCCCCAGCATTTT. Protein product: CSARVGDQPQHF. The chain couples TRBV20-1 to TRBJ1-5; D gene uncertain. CDR3 length: 12 amino acids. Germline V gives CDR1 DFQATT, CDR2 SNEGSKA (reference sequence). V shed 1 base and J shed 5 bases, with 6 bases lying between them.

This clonotype was detected ten times or more. The gene calls are TRBV7-9 and TRBJ2-1; D is perhaps TRBD2 (5 bases). Trimming cost V 4 bases and J 4 bases, with 8 bases left between them. This CDR3 is 13 amino acids long. In germline, CDR1 is SEHNR, CDR2 FQNEAQ (reference sequence). The CDR3 region has the DNA TGTGCCAGCAGCTCGGACTTATACAATGAGCAGTTCTTC. Protein sequence: CASSSDLYNEQFF.

This clonotype was detected ten times or more. The V and J genes are TRBV11-3 and TRBJ2-7, with 7 bases lining up with TRBD1. V gave up 5 bases and J gave up 7 bases; unmatched junction bases: 8. CDR3 length: 13 amino acids. The V gene's germline CDR1 is SGHNT and CDR2 YENEEA. The CDR3 DNA reads TGTGCCAGCAGCCTATACAGGGGTGATGAGCAGTACTTC. Translation: CASSLYRGDEQYF.

For this clonotype: Since a much larger clone is just one base distant, this may be a read error. V and J are TRBV6-2 or TRBV6-3 and TRBJ2-7; 8 bases map to TRBD1. The J call may not be correct, given that the DNA end is closer to TRBJ2-1. The V gene's germline CDR1 is MNHEY and CDR2 SVGEGT. CDR3 length equals 16 residues. The CDR3 sequence: CASSYTRTGLNNEQFF. CDR3 in DNA: TGTGCCAGCAGTTACACCAGGACAGGGTTAAACAATGAGCAGTTCTTC.

This clonotype was found a few times. CDR3 in amino acids: CASSFSRGSGANVLTF. In DNA form, the CDR3 reads TGTGCCAGCAGCTTTTCTAGGGGCTCTGGGGCCAACGTCCTGACTTTC. The chain recombines TRBV7-9 with TRBJ2-6, with D possibly matching TRBD1 (5 bases). The CDR3 extends over 16 amino acids. Germline V gene lookup returns CDR1 SEHNR and CDR2 FQNEAQ (reference sequence). Trimming left V 3 bases short and J 0 bases short, with 9 bases between.

This clonotype was counted at least ten times. The rearrangement uses TRBV4-1 and TRBJ1-2; 8 positions match TRBD1. CDR1 is MGHRA and CDR2 is YSYEKL in the germline V gene. The CDR3 is 15 residues long. The trim removed 3 bases at V and 7 bases at J, leaving 10 bases unmatched. CDR3 bases: TGCGCCAGCAGCCAGGGGGACAGGCTTCTCGGTGGCTACACCTTC. This translates into CASSQGDRLLGGYTF.

The V call is TRBV7-2, the J call TRBJ1-1; 7 nucleotides align to TRBD1. Germline V gene data show CDR1 as SGHTA and CDR2 as FQGNSA. Unmatched junction bases numbered 5, after V lost 5 bases and J lost 2 bases. This CDR3 is built from 14 residues. The CDR3 DNA is TGTGCCAGCAGCAAGACAGGGCAAAACACTGAAGCTTTCTTT. Protein product: CASSKTGQNTEAFF.

This clonotype has at least ten counts. The chain combines TRBV6-5 with TRBJ2-3; a possible D gene is TRBD1 (6 bases). Germline CDR1 MNHEY, CDR2 SVGAGI. Trimming took 2 bases from V and 11 from J, leaving 14 bases between them. The CDR3 loop spans 13 amino acids. DNA for the CDR3: TGTGCCAGCAGTTACACCGGGACATCGCGGCAGTATTTT. Translating gives CASSYTGTSRQYF.

The chain has TRBV19 and TRBJ2-1; D is uncertain. From germline, CDR1 is LNHDA and CDR2 SQIVND (reference sequence). V lost 6 bases to trimming and J lost 4 bases, with 19 bases between them. The CDR3 loop spans 16 amino acids. CDR3 coding DNA: TGTGCCAGTAGGCCCCTCCCAGGACCCGATTACAATGAGCAGTTCTTC. Its protein product is CASRPLPGPDYNEQFF.

This clonotype was counted at least ten times. The rearrangement uses TRBV2 and TRBJ2-3, with 9 bases identical to TRBD1. Looked up from germline, CDR1 is SNHLY and CDR2 is FYNNEI. CDR3 size: 15 residues. The V and J ends lost 5 bases and 2 bases, in that order; junction bases with no gene match: 5. CDR3 bases: TGTGCCAGCAGTTTTGGACAGGGGACCACAGATACGCAGTATTTT. Amino acid sequence: CASSFGQGTTDTQYF.

This clonotype has ten or more counts. The chain carries TRBV19 and TRBJ2-1; possible D gene TRBD1, 6 bases. Germline-derived CDR1 and CDR2 are LNHDA and SQIVND (reference sequence). V lost 0 bases and J 0 bases, leaving 9 bases between the germline ends. The length of the CDR3 is 16 residues. In DNA form, the CDR3 reads TGTGCCAGTAGTATAGAGGGGGCTAGCTCCTACAATGAGCAGTTCTTC. Translation: CASSIEGASSYNEQFF. Filled out from reference TRBV19 and TRBJ2-1, the complete variable domain reads DGGITQSPKYLFRKEGQNVTLSCEQNLNHDAMYWYRQDPGQGLRLIYYSQIVNDFQKGDIAEGYSVSREKKESFPLTVTSAQKNPTAFYLCASSIEGASSYNEQFFGPGTRLTVL.